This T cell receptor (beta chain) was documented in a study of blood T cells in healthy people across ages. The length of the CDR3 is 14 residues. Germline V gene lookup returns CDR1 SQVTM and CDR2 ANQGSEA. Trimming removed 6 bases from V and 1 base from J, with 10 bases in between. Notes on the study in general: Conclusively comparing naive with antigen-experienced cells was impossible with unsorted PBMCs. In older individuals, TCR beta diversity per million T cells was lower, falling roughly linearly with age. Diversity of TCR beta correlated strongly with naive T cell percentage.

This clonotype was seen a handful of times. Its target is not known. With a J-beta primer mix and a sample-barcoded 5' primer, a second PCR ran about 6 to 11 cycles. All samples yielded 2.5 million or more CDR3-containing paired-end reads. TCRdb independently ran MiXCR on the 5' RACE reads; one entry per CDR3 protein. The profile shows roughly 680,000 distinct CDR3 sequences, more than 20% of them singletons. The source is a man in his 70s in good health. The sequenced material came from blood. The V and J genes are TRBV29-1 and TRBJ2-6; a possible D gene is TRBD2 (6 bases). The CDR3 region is CSVTRESGANVLTF. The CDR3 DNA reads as TGCAGCGTCACACGGGAGTCTGGGGCCAACGTCCTGACTTTC.